The 12 T cell receptor beta chains below come from one sample, sequenced in a study of identical twins. MiXCR, applied by TCRdb to the 5' RACE reads, yields one record per CDR3 protein. The table records more than 600,000 distinct CDR3 sequences, approximately 18% of them present only once. This same sample was also taken into another study, of T cells expressing NK-cell markers.

Sequencing was done on a sample of PBMCs. Every receptor here comes from a woman younger than 30 in good health.

In this sample, this clonotype turned up many times. The chain recombines TRBV5-1 with TRBJ2-4, with D perhaps TRBD1 or TRBD2 (5 bases each). This CDR3 region has 15 residues. The V end was cut by 2 bases, the J end by 0 bases, with 9 bases between. CDR1 is SGHRS, CDR2 YFSETQ, per germline. CDR3 nucleotides: TGCGCCAGCAGCTTCATGGGGGTAGCCAAAAACATTCAGTACTTC. It encodes CASSFMGVAKNIQYF.

A few counts support this clonotype. This chain links TRBV6-5 with TRBJ1-5; 9 nucleotides match TRBD1. Germline-derived CDR1 and CDR2 are MNHEY and SVGAGI. This CDR3 region has 16 residues. V shed 4 bases and J 1 base; nucleotides not matched to a gene: 5. CDR3 sequence (DNA): TGTGCCAGCAGTTTCCCCGGGACAGGGAGCAATCAGCCCCAGCATTTT. The encoded protein is CASSFPGTGSNQPQHF.

This clonotype occurred a few times. CDR3 DNA: TGTGCCAGCAGAGTGACTAGACTAGCGGGAGGTCCTCAGTTCTTC. Protein: CASRVTRLAGGPQFF. This chain connects TRBV12-3 or TRBV12-4 to TRBJ2-1; 13 positions match TRBD2. Trimming removed 6 bases from V and 13 bases from J; junction bases left unmatched: 12. The CDR3 sequence is 15 residues long.

This clonotype was picked up a small number of times. The chain is built from TRBV27 and TRBJ2-7; tentatively, D is TRBD1 (5 bases). V was pared by 3 bases and J by 4 bases, with 10 bases between. This CDR3 is 13 amino acids long. Germline assignment: CDR1 MNHEY and CDR2 SMNVEV (reference sequence). The CDR3 sequence: CASSFTGRYEQYF. CDR3 nucleotides: TGTGCCAGCAGTTTTACAGGTCGTTACGAGCAGTACTTC.

This clonotype showed up just a few times. The chain links TRBV11-2 to TRBJ2-7; D gene uncertain. Germline V gene sequence: CDR1 SGHAT, CDR2 FQNNGV. The CDR3 covers 13 residues. Trimming took off 5 bases at V and 3 bases at J, with 11 bases between the two ends. This chain's CDR3 is CASSVHTDYEQYF. The CDR3 coding sequence is TGTGCCAGCAGCGTACACACCGACTACGAGCAGTACTTC. The complete variable domain, with remaining parts taken from reference TRBV11-2 and TRBJ2-7, reads EAGVAQSPRYKIIEKRQSVAFWCNPISGHATLYWYQQILGQGPKLLIQFQNNGVVDDSQLPKDRFSAERLKGVDSTLKIQPAKLEDSAVYLCASSVHTDYEQYFGPGTRLTVT.

The V call is TRBV20-1, the J call TRBJ1-1; D is uncertain. V dropped 6 bases and J dropped 2 bases, with 7 bases sitting between them. Germline V lookup: CDR1 DFQATT, CDR2 SNEGSKA (reference sequence). This CDR3 is built from 11 residues. In nucleotides, the CDR3 is TGCAGTGCGCAGCGAAACACTGAAGCTTTCTTT. This codes for CSAQRNTEAFF.

The chain carries TRBV19 and TRBJ2-7; 10 nucleotides align to TRBD1. Germline CDR1 reads LNHDA; CDR2 reads SQIVND (reference sequence). The CDR3 runs to 15 residues. V lost 5 bases to trimming and J lost 3 bases; unmatched junction nucleotides: 7. CDR3 nucleotides: TGTGCCAGTAGTGGGCCGGGACAGGGGATCTACGAGCAGTACTTC. This sequence encodes CASSGPGQGIYEQYF.

The chain recombines TRBV12-3 or TRBV12-4 with TRBJ2-7; TRBD2 is a possible D gene (6 bases). The CDR3 has 13 residues. Trimming left V 5 bases short and J 6 bases short, with 14 bases between. The CDR3 nucleotides read TGTGCCAGCAGTCCCGGGCTAGCGACCGAGCAGTACTTC. This codes for CASSPGLATEQYF.

The gene calls are TRBV10-3 and TRBJ2-6; 8 nucleotides agree with TRBD1. V lost 4 bases and J lost 0; bases outside the gene matches: 20. Germline CDR1 ENHRY, CDR2 SYGVKD. The CDR3 has 22 amino acids. CDR3 amino acids: CAISAGVSRGHPILSGANVLTF. The CDR3 nucleotides are TGTGCCATCAGTGCGGGTGTATCCAGGGGGCACCCAATTCTCTCTGGGGCCAACGTCCTGACTTTC.

In its sample, this clonotype was seen a few times. The chain joins TRBV20-1 to TRBJ2-7, with TRBD2 identical over 11 bases. Germline lookup yields CDR1 DFQATT and CDR2 SNEGSKA (reference sequence). This CDR3 region has 15 residues. The V and J ends lost 5 bases and 6 bases, in that order; junction bases with no gene match: 12. CDR3 sequence: CSALRLAGPTSEQYF. The DNA of the CDR3 is TGCAGTGCTCTCCGACTAGCGGGGCCAACGAGCGAGCAGTACTTC.

This clonotype was observed a few times. J is TRBJ1-3 and V is TRBV12-3 or TRBV12-4; tentative D call: TRBD1 (5 bases). V lost 6 bases, J lost 0 bases, and 15 bases lay in between. This CDR3 has 16 residues. In DNA form, the CDR3 reads TGTGCCAGCAGGAGAGGGGCTCTGCTCTCTGGAAACACCATATATTTT. Amino acid sequence: CASRRGALLSGNTIYF.

The chain employs TRBV29-1 and TRBJ2-3; TRBD1 agrees at 7 bases. The CDR3 sequence is 13 residues long. Germline loops: CDR1 SQVTM, CDR2 ANQGSEA. Trimming cost V 4 bases and J 4 bases; bases outside gene matches: 5. CDR3 sequence (DNA): TGCAGCGTTGGACAGGGCGGTCCAGATACGCAGTATTTT. Residues: CSVGQGGPDTQYF.